This T cell receptor beta chain derives from a study of T-cell reconstitution after alpha-beta-depleted transplantation in children. The sample holds many counts of this clonotype. Using unique molecular identifiers, the investigators prepared the TCRbeta library. A single record per CDR3 protein comes from TCRdb applying MiXCR to the PCR reads. Found here are hundreds of thousands of distinct CDR3 sequences, approximately 10% of them singletons; the top ten hold approximately 6.6%. The CDR3 loop spans 14 amino acids. The germline V gene has CDR1 ENHRY and CDR2 SYGVKD. V dropped 0 bases and J dropped 1 base, with 6 bases sitting between them.

The receptor comes from a human donor who donated a stem cell graft to a child with acute lymphoblastic leukemia. J is TRBJ1-1 and V is TRBV10-3, with D maybe TRBD1 (5 bases). This specimen consisted of PBMCs from the stem cell graft donor, obtained from the stem cell graft. CDR3 residues: CAISESRGNTEAFF. The CDR3 bases are TGTGCCATCAGTGAGTCGAGGGGGAACACTGAAGCTTTCTTT.